A single sample is the source of the 20 T cell receptor beta chains below, sequenced in a study of control samples from healthy donors and cancer patients. Profiling relied on immunoSEQ multiplex PCR, and the TCRdb table lists in-frame clones only, not all of them. The sample lists approximately 70,000 clones; 87% were seen once. The material sequenced was PBMCs. Source of these receptors: a woman between 45 and 60 years old with head and neck cancer.

The rearrangement joins TRBV24-1 to TRBJ2-1; the D gene could be TRBD1 or TRBD2 (5 bases each). CDR3 size: 16 residues. V shed 4 bases and J shed 7 bases, with 19 bases lying between them. Per the germline V gene, CDR1 is KGHDR and CDR2 is SFDVKD. CDR3 residues: CATSDPSVIWGNEQFF. The CDR3 nucleotides are TGTGCCACCAGTGACCCCTCGGTAATCTGGGGGAATGAGCAGTTCTTC.

In nucleotides, the CDR3 is TGCAGCGGTCTGACAGGGGTTAGGAAGGATGGCTACACCTTC. Protein product: CSGLTGVRKDGYTF. This sequence joins TRBV29-1 and TRBJ1-2; 8 bases agree with TRBD1. Germline V gene lookup returns CDR1 SQVTM and CDR2 ANQGSEA. The V and J ends lost 7 bases and 6 bases, in that order; junction bases with no gene match: 13. This CDR3 has 14 residues.

The V and J genes are TRBV18 and TRBJ1-1; TRBD1 agrees at 8 bases. J gave up 1 base and V 1 base, and 8 bases lay outside the gene matches. Germline V gene sequence: CDR1 KGHSH, CDR2 LQKENI. This CDR3 is 17 amino acids long. This chain's CDR3 is CASSPLSRGTGNTEAFF. CDR3 coding DNA: TGTGCCAGCTCACCACTCTCCAGAGGGACAGGGAACACTGAAGCTTTCTTT.

The rearrangement joins TRBV30 to TRBJ1-1; D is unclear. In germline, CDR1 is GTSNPN, CDR2 SVGIG (reference sequence). The CDR3 extends over 14 amino acids. The V and J ends lost 1 base and 1 base respectively, with 10 bases between them. The CDR3 bases are TGTGCCTGGAGTGGAGGGTTGGGGAACACTGAAGCTTTCTTT. Translating it yields CAWSGGLGNTEAFF.

This sequence joins TRBV7-3 and TRBJ2-5, with 8 bases aligning to TRBD1. Germline trimming cut 11 bases from V and 5 bases from J; bases unmatched to any gene: 13. Germline CDR1 is SGHTA and CDR2 is FQGTGA. The CDR3 extends over 14 amino acids. CDR3 region: CASSRQGPGETQYF. CDR3 nucleotides: TGTGCCTCTAGCCGACAGGGGCCAGGGGAGACCCAGTACTTC.

In its sample, this clone was seen once. The chain links TRBV27 to TRBJ2-1, with D perhaps matching TRBD2 (5 bases). Per germline, CDR1 MNHEY and CDR2 SMNVEV (reference sequence). Trimming shortened V by 5 bases and J by 4 bases, and 15 bases separated the two germline ends. The CDR3 has 15 residues. The CDR3 region has the DNA TGTGCCAGCAGTCCCGACGGGGTGGGATACAATGAGCAGTTCTTC. This encodes CASSPDGVGYNEQFF.

V is TRBV28 and J is TRBJ1-2; 8 bases line up with TRBD1. V shed 6 bases, J shed 6 bases, and the junction held 9 bases outside the gene matches. Germline V gene sequence: CDR1 MDHEN, CDR2 SYDVKM. This CDR3 has 14 residues. CDR3 nucleotide sequence: TGTGCCAGCAGGGACAGGGTCCCCGGGGATGGCTACACCTTC. Protein sequence: CASRDRVPGDGYTF.

This sequence joins TRBV7-8 and TRBJ1-1; maybe TRBD1 (5 bases). CDR1 and CDR2 from the germline V gene are SGHVS and FQNEAQ. This CDR3 contains 15 residues. V was clipped by 2 bases and J by 6 bases, with 16 bases between them. CDR3 region: CASSLKGTSGPEAFF. CDR3 sequence (DNA): TGTGCCAGCAGCTTAAAGGGGACTTCAGGGCCTGAAGCTTTCTTT.

This clone appeared a single time. One junction end does not reproduce the germline sequence, and a read error may be involved. The gene calls are TRBV25-1 and TRBJ2-7, with 10 bases identical to TRBD2. Germline V CDR1 and CDR2: MGHDK, SYGVNS. This CDR3 is built from 15 residues. The CDR3 protein is CVSSELVAGGYEQYF. The CDR3 DNA reads as TGTGTCAGCAGTGAATTAGTAGCGGGAGGATACGAGCAGTACTTC.

V gene TRBV6-1 combines with J gene TRBJ1-6, with D possibly matching TRBD1 (6 bases). CDR3 length equals 15 residues. Germline CDR1 and CDR2: MNHNS and SASEGT. V lost 2 bases to trimming and J lost 7 bases, with 12 bases between them. As DNA, the CDR3 is TGTGCCAGCAGTGAAAGGGGGGGTCAAAATTCACCCCTCCACTTT. Amino acid sequence: CASSERGGQNSPLHF.

The chain carries TRBV7-9 and TRBJ1-1; D is unclear. The V end lost 5 bases, the J end lost 1 base, and 8 bases lay between the germline ends. CDR1 and CDR2 (germline): SEHNR, FQNEAQ (reference sequence). The CDR3 spans 13 residues. Written as DNA, the CDR3 is TGTGCCAGCAGCCTTACTTCGAACACTGAAGCTTTCTTT. Amino acid sequence: CASSLTSNTEAFF.

This chain uses TRBV30 with TRBJ2-6; the D is unclear. The germline V gene has CDR1 GTSNPN and CDR2 SVGIG (reference sequence). CDR3 length equals 16 residues. V was shortened by 5 bases and J by 1 base, with 15 bases between the two germline ends. CDR3 DNA: TGTGCCTGGGACCGGGCCGACCGGTCTGGGGCCAACGTCCTGACTTTC. It encodes CAWDRADRSGANVLTF. The full variable domain, with the rest looked up from reference TRBV30 and TRBJ2-6, is SQTIHQWPATLVQPVGSPLSLECTVEGTSNPNLYWYRQAAGRGLQLLFYSVGIGQISSEVPQNLSASRPQDRQFILSSKKLLLSDSGFYLCAWDRADRSGANVLTFGAGSRLTVL.

The chain combines TRBV7-9 with TRBJ1-4; D perhaps matches TRBD1 (5 bases). The V gene's germline CDR1 is SEHNR and CDR2 FQNEAQ (reference sequence). The CDR3 spans 13 residues. The V gene lost 11 bases and the J gene lost 8 bases, with 18 bases spanning the gap. The CDR3 spells CAGRAGQGEKLFF. For the CDR3, the DNA is TGTGCCGGACGGGCGGGCCAGGGAGAAAAACTGTTTTTT.

V is TRBV7-2 and J is TRBJ2-7; 8 bases are shared with TRBD1. Germline CDR1 and CDR2: SGHTA and FQGNSA. The ends lost 7 bases at V and 5 bases at J; junction bases unmatched: 13. CDR3 length: 15 amino acids. CDR3 bases: TGTGCCAGCACCCCAAGGCGGGGCAGGGGGCACGAGCAGTACTTC. Translation gives CASTPRRGRGHEQYF.

The V gene is TRBV3-1 (or the pseudogene TRBV3-2), the J gene TRBJ2-7, with no clear D. V lost 0 bases, J lost 0 bases, and 12 bases lay in between. This CDR3 region has 16 residues. The V gene's germline CDR1 is LGHDT and CDR2 YNNKEL (reference sequence). The CDR3 reads CASSQDLGKISYEQYF. CDR3 in DNA: TGTGCCAGCAGCCAAGATCTCGGCAAAATCTCCTACGAGCAGTACTTC.

This clone occurred once. The chain uses TRBV19 and TRBJ1-5; tentative D call: TRBD1 (6 bases). The length of the CDR3 is 16 residues. The germline V gene has CDR1 LNHDA and CDR2 SQIVND (reference sequence). V was pared by 7 bases and J by 0 bases, with 16 bases between. The CDR3 loop is CASTMRTDLSNQPQHF. CDR3 DNA: TGTGCCAGTACCATGAGGACAGACCTTAGCAATCAGCCCCAGCATTTT.

This clone was found a few times. The V call is TRBV25-1, the J call TRBJ2-1, with D perhaps matching TRBD1 or TRBD2 (6 bases each). Trimming cost V 4 bases and J 5 bases, with 15 bases left between them. The CDR3 is made up of 15 amino acids. Germline CDR1 and CDR2: MGHDK and SYGVNS. Here the CDR3 reads CASSAAKGGHNEQFF. CDR3 in DNA: TGTGCCAGCAGTGCGGCAAAGGGGGGCCACAATGAGCAGTTCTTC. The variable domain in full, with the rest retrieved from reference TRBV25-1 and TRBJ2-1, is EADIYQTPRYLVIGTGKKITLECSQTMGHDKMYWYQQDPGMELHLIHYSYGVNSTEKGDLSSESTVSRIRTEHFPLTLESARPSHTSQYLCASSAAKGGHNEQFFGPGTRLTVL.

The V and J genes are TRBV5-1 and TRBJ1-1; 7 nucleotides agree with TRBD1. Germline loops: CDR1 SGHRS, CDR2 YFSETQ. V trimming: 4 bases; J trimming: 4 bases; junction bases outside the gene matches: 1. The CDR3 consists of 12 residues. CDR3 loop: CASSRTGTEAFF. DNA for the CDR3: TGCGCCAGCAGCAGGACAGGCACTGAAGCTTTCTTT. The full variable domain, in which reference TRBV5-1 and TRBJ1-1 provide the parts outside the CDR3, is KAGVTQTPRYLIKTRGQQVTLSCSPISGHRSVSWYQQTPGQGLQFLFEYFSETQRNKGNFPGRFSGRQFSNSRSEMNVSTLELGDSALYLCASSRTGTEAFFGQGTRLTVV.

The rearrangement uses TRBV7-8 and TRBJ2-7; D is undetermined. CDR1 is SGHVS and CDR2 is FQNEAQ in the germline V gene. This CDR3 is 12 amino acids long. V dropped 5 bases and J dropped 4 bases, with 9 bases sitting between them. The chain's CDR3 is CASSPRGYEQYF. CDR3 nucleotides: TGTGCCAGCAGCCCCCGTGGGTACGAGCAGTACTTC.

The gene calls are TRBV27 and TRBJ2-1; D may be TRBD2 (7 bases). V was pared by 5 bases and J by 3 bases, with 23 bases between. Germline V gene sequence: CDR1 MNHEY, CDR2 SMNVEV (reference sequence). CDR3 length equals 18 residues. The CDR3 loop is CASSPPPFGGGHYNEQFF. CDR3 DNA sequence: TGTGCCAGCAGTCCTCCCCCGTTCGGCGGGGGACACTACAATGAGCAGTTCTTC.